One sample yielded the 27 T cell receptor beta chains listed below, sequenced in a study of blood T cell repertoires in COVID-19. Sequenced by immunoSEQ multiplex PCR; TCRdb stores in-frame clones only, minus some. Of 70,000 or so clones in the sample, roughly 85% are singletons; the top ten hold more than 15%. Sequenced sample: peripheral blood. Receptor source: an elderly woman with acute or convalescent COVID-19.

V and J are TRBV7-9 and TRBJ1-1; D gene uncertain. CDR1 and CDR2 (germline): SEHNR, FQNEAQ (reference sequence). CDR3 length: 14 residues. V was clipped by 4 bases and J by 0 bases, with 9 bases between them. The CDR3 sequence is CASSSSIMNTEAFF. As DNA, the CDR3 is TGTGCCAGCAGCTCTAGCATTATGAACACTGAAGCTTTCTTT.

The rearrangement uses TRBV19 and TRBJ2-1, with 9 bases fitting TRBD1. Germline CDR1 LNHDA, CDR2 SQIVND (reference sequence). V dropped 6 bases and J dropped 7; count of bases not matched to a gene: 10. This CDR3 comprises 15 residues. The CDR3 reads CASSVNRGRGNEQFF. The CDR3 DNA is TGTGCCAGTAGCGTAAACAGGGGGCGAGGGAATGAGCAGTTCTTC.

This clone was seen more than once but under ten times. This chain links TRBV5-1 with TRBJ2-5; TRBD1 matches 8 bases. CDR3 length: 14 residues. V trimming: 2 bases; J trimming: 3 bases; junction bases outside the gene matches: 3. Germline lookup yields CDR1 SGHRS and CDR2 YFSETQ. As DNA, the CDR3 is TGCGCCAGCAGCTTCAGGGGGCGTGAAGAGACCCAGTACTTC. Its protein is CASSFRGREETQYF.

The genes are TRBV13 and TRBJ2-3; D is undetermined. V lost 0 bases and J 0 bases, leaving 7 bases between the germline ends. Germline V gene lookup returns CDR1 PRHDT and CDR2 FYEKMQ (reference sequence). This CDR3 comprises 15 residues. CDR3 nucleotides: TGTGCCAGCAGCTTAGGGCTCGGGAGCACAGATACGCAGTATTTT. The encoded protein is CASSLGLGSTDTQYF.

The chain carries TRBV27 and TRBJ2-3; 16 bases line up with TRBD2. Germline V gene sequence: CDR1 MNHEY, CDR2 SMNVEV (reference sequence). After removal of 5 bases from V and 5 bases from J, the junction contained 10 bases not matched to a gene. The CDR3 sequence is 18 residues long. CDR3 sequence: CASSPVRGLAGGKDTQYF. Written as DNA, the CDR3 is TGTGCCAGCAGTCCCGTAAGGGGACTAGCGGGAGGGAAAGATACGCAGTATTTT.

The rearrangement joins TRBV28 to TRBJ1-4; perhaps TRBD1 as D (6 bases). This CDR3 is built from 14 residues. Germline V gives CDR1 MDHEN, CDR2 SYDVKM. The V gene lost 2 bases and the J gene lost 5 bases, with 9 bases spanning the gap. CDR3 DNA sequence: TGTGCCAGCAGTTTACAGGGACAAAATGAAAAACTGTTTTTT. Translation: CASSLQGQNEKLFF.

CDR3 DNA sequence: TGTGCCACCAGCAGAGATTTGGGCCATACGAACACCGGGGAGCTGTTTTTT. Its protein product is CATSRDLGHTNTGELFF. This sequence joins TRBV15 and TRBJ2-2; D unclear. From germline, CDR1 is LNHNV and CDR2 YYDKDF (reference sequence). This CDR3 comprises 17 residues. Trimming stripped 0 bases from V and 0 bases from J, with 11 bases between. The complete variable domain, with remaining parts taken from reference TRBV15 and TRBJ2-2, reads DAMVIQNPRYQVTQFGKPVTLSCSQTLNHNVMYWYQQKSSQAPKLLFHYYDKDFNNEADTPDNFQSRRPNTSFCFLDIRSPGLGDTAMYLCATSRDLGHTNTGELFFGEGSRLTVL.

V and J are TRBV18 and TRBJ2-3; D is undetermined. This CDR3 is built from 13 residues. Germline V gene data show CDR1 as KGHSH and CDR2 as LQKENI. The V gene lost 5 bases and the J gene lost 5 bases, with 11 bases spanning the gap. Here the CDR3 DNA reads TGTGCCAGCTCAGTGTTACTGCGAGATACGCAGTATTTT. This gives the protein CASSVLLRDTQYF.

V usage is TRBV28 and J usage is TRBJ2-2, with 9 bases fitting TRBD2. In germline, CDR1 is MDHEN, CDR2 SYDVKM. This CDR3 comprises 15 residues. With 8 bases clipped from V and 9 bases from J, the junction kept 13 bases outside the gene matches. CDR3 DNA sequence: TGTGCCAGCGAGAAAGCGGGGGGCCCTACCTGGGAGCTGTTTTTT. Translating it yields CASEKAGGPTWELFF.

The V call is TRBV6-5, the J call TRBJ1-4, with 8 positions matching TRBD1. Trimming took 7 bases from V and 8 from J; bases not matched to a gene: 12. The CDR3 totals 15 residues. Germline V gene lookup returns CDR1 MNHEY and CDR2 SVGAGI. CDR3 bases: TGTGCCAGCACCCCAAGAGGACAGGGCGGCGAAAAACTGTTTTTT. It codes for CASTPRGQGGEKLFF.

This clone was found a few times. This rearrangement joins TRBV29-1 to TRBJ1-2, with D perhaps matching TRBD1 (6 bases). The V end was cut by 5 bases, the J end by 6 bases, with 13 bases between. The CDR3 extends over 12 amino acids. CDR1 and CDR2 (germline): SQVTM, ANQGSEA. The CDR3: CSVLRGTHGYTF. As DNA, the CDR3 is TGCAGCGTTCTTAGGGGGACCCATGGCTACACCTTC.

This clone was seen a few times. The chain has TRBV5-1 and TRBJ2-7; D is possibly TRBD1 (8 bases). The germline gives CDR1 SGHRS, CDR2 YFSETQ. Trimming removed 4 bases at V and 7 bases at J, with 18 bases between. This CDR3 has 14 residues. CDR3 in amino acids: CASSTRQGRGEQYF. DNA of the CDR3: TGCGCCAGCAGCACCCGACAGGGGAGGGGGGAGCAGTACTTC.

The chain carries TRBV7-2 and TRBJ2-5; 8 bases map to TRBD1. V trimming: 5 bases; J trimming: 2 bases; junction bases outside the gene matches: 4. Germline V gives CDR1 SGHTA, CDR2 FQGNSA. The CDR3 sequence is 14 residues long. DNA of the CDR3: TGTGCCAGCAGCGCACGGACAGGGCAAGAGACCCAGTACTTC. It codes for CASSARTGQETQYF. Filled out from reference TRBV7-2 and TRBJ2-5, the complete variable domain reads GAGVSQSPSNKVTEKGKDVELRCDPISGHTALYWYRQSLGQGLEFLIYFQGNSAPDKSGLPSDRFSAERTGGSVSTLTIQRTQQEDSAVYLCASSARTGQETQYFGPGTRLLVL.

This rearrangement joins TRBV5-1 to TRBJ2-3, with D possibly matching TRBD2 (6 bases). Germline CDR1 and CDR2: SGHRS and YFSETQ. CDR3 size: 16 residues. Trimming pared 4 bases from V and 2 bases from J, leaving 17 bases between. CDR3 sequence (DNA): TGCGCCAGCAGCCCTGGACTACTCCCTTCCACAGATACGCAGTATTTT. Protein: CASSPGLLPSTDTQYF. Looking up the rest from reference TRBV5-1 and TRBJ2-3 gives the full variable domain: KAGVTQTPRYLIKTRGQQVTLSCSPISGHRSVSWYQQTPGQGLQFLFEYFSETQRNKGNFPGRFSGRQFSNSRSEMNVSTLELGDSALYLCASSPGLLPSTDTQYFGPGTRLTVL.

The chain joins TRBV11-2 to TRBJ1-1, with D hard to call. V dropped 5 bases and J dropped 5 bases, with 9 bases sitting between them. CDR3 length equals 12 residues. Germline CDR1 is SGHAT and CDR2 is FQNNGV. The CDR3 DNA sequence: TGTGCCAGCAGCGTGGAGTGGACTGAAGCTTTCTTT. Protein product: CASSVEWTEAFF.

This clone was detected only once. This chain links TRBV27 with TRBJ1-4, with a tentative D call TRBD1 (6 bases). V lost 6 bases to trimming and J lost 3 bases, with 14 bases between them. Germline V gives CDR1 MNHEY, CDR2 SMNVEV (reference sequence). There are 15 residues in the CDR3. The CDR3 is CASSSLTGANEKLFF. CDR3 DNA sequence: TGTGCCAGCAGCTCCCTGACAGGCGCTAATGAAAAACTGTTTTTT. Variable domain in full (rest from reference TRBV27 and TRBJ1-4): EAQVTQNPRYLITVTGKKLTVTCSQNMNHEYMSWYRQDPGLGLRQIYYSMNVEVTDKGDVPEGYKVSRKEKRNFPLILESPSPNQTSLYFCASSSLTGANEKLFFGSGTQLSVL.

This clone appeared a few times. V is TRBV14 and J is TRBJ1-2; the D is unclear. The CDR3 has 14 residues. The V end lost 1 base, the J end lost 5 bases, and 11 bases lay between the germline ends. Germline V gene sequence: CDR1 SGHDN, CDR2 FVKESK. Here the CDR3 reads CASSQAALPYGYTF. The CDR3 region has the DNA TGTGCCAGCAGCCAAGCCGCGCTTCCTTATGGCTACACCTTC.

On this clone: The sample contains more than one DNA sequence encoding this CDR3. The chain employs TRBV9 and TRBJ2-1, with 8 bases identical to TRBD2. Germline V gives CDR1 SGDLS, CDR2 YYNGEE. The CDR3 length is 15 residues. V lost 0 bases to trimming and J lost 2 bases; unmatched junction nucleotides: 1. The CDR3 sequence: CASSVGSGAYNEQFF. CDR3 in DNA: TGTGCCAGCAGCGTAGGTAGCGGGGCCTACAATGAGCAGTTCTTC. Full variable domain (missing parts from reference TRBV9 and TRBJ2-1): DSGVTQTPKHLITATGQRVTLRCSPRSGDLSVYWYQQSLDQGLQFLIQYYNGEERAKGNILERFSAQQFPDLHSELNLSSLELGDSALYFCASSVGSGAYNEQFFGPGTRLTVL.

The chain joins TRBV18 to TRBJ2-7, with 7 bases aligning to TRBD1. There are 15 residues in the CDR3. Germline loops: CDR1 KGHSH, CDR2 LQKENI. J was trimmed by 0 bases and V by 2 bases; bases with no gene match: 4. The chain's CDR3 is CASSPTDRSSYEQYF. CDR3 nucleotides: TGTGCCAGCTCACCAACGGACAGGAGCTCCTACGAGCAGTACTTC.

The gene calls are TRBV5-1 and TRBJ1-1; a possible D gene is TRBD1 (5 bases). The CDR3 totals 13 residues. Looked up from germline, CDR1 is SGHRS and CDR2 is YFSETQ. Deletions cut 2 bases from V and 5 bases from J, with 10 bases between. DNA of the CDR3: TGCGCCAGCAGCTTCGACGGGGGGACTGAAGCTTTCTTT. It translates to CASSFDGGTEAFF.

The chain has TRBV7-2 and TRBJ2-1, with D possibly TRBD1 on 6 matching bases. From germline, CDR1 is SGHTA and CDR2 FQGNSA. Trimming took off 3 bases at V and 9 bases at J, with 9 bases between the two ends. This CDR3 contains 12 residues. The CDR3 sequence: CASSFRGLEQFF. The CDR3 DNA reads as TGTGCCAGCAGCTTCAGGGGTCTTGAGCAGTTCTTC.

The rearrangement links TRBV7-9 to TRBJ1-1; the D gene is possibly TRBD1 (6 bases). With 3 bases removed from V and 6 bases from J, the gap between germline ends came to 8 bases. This CDR3 contains 12 residues. The V gene's germline CDR1 is SEHNR and CDR2 FQNEAQ (reference sequence). The CDR3 spells CASSFRQAEAFF. The CDR3 region has the DNA TGTGCCAGCAGCTTCAGACAGGCTGAAGCTTTCTTT.

This clone has more than one count but fewer than ten. This chain joins TRBV19 and TRBJ2-5; 7 nucleotides line up with TRBD1. Germline V CDR1 and CDR2: LNHDA, SQIVND (reference sequence). J was trimmed by 5 bases and V by 4 bases; bases with no gene match: 10. The CDR3 runs 15 residues. CDR3 in amino acids: CASSTGKGAYETQYF. For the CDR3, the DNA is TGTGCCAGTAGTACCGGCAAGGGGGCATATGAGACCCAGTACTTC. Variable domain in full (rest from reference TRBV19 and TRBJ2-5): DGGITQSPKYLFRKEGQNVTLSCEQNLNHDAMYWYRQDPGQGLRLIYYSQIVNDFQKGDIAEGYSVSREKKESFPLTVTSAQKNPTAFYLCASSTGKGAYETQYFGPGTRLLVL.

This clone was recorded a few times. This chain's CDR3 is CASSLAVTGGIGEKLFF. The CDR3 bases are TGCGCCAGCAGCTTGGCGGTAACAGGGGGCATCGGGGAAAAACTGTTTTTT. The chain recombines TRBV5-1 with TRBJ1-4; 9 bases map to TRBD1. The CDR3 length is 17 residues. The junction had 11 bases not matched to a gene; V was cut back by 0 bases and J by 8 bases. The germline CDR1 and CDR2 sequences are SGHRS and YFSETQ.

The chain joins TRBV14 to TRBJ2-3; no clear D. Trimming pared 6 bases from V and 0 bases from J, leaving 16 bases between. CDR3 length: 16 amino acids. The germline V gene encodes CDR1 SGHDN and CDR2 FVKESK. CDR3 nucleotide sequence: TGTGCCAGCAGTAAACGAGCCCTTACTAGCACAGATACGCAGTATTTT. Its translation is CASSKRALTSTDTQYF.

V and J are TRBV28 and TRBJ2-5; 8 bases line up with TRBD1. Germline V lookup: CDR1 MDHEN, CDR2 SYDVKM. This CDR3 has 15 residues. V was clipped by 8 bases and J by 3 bases; unmatched bases: 11. CDR3 bases: TGTGCCAGCGGGACAATCGGGACAGGAAAAGAGACCCAGTACTTC. Its protein product is CASGTIGTGKETQYF.

This chain links TRBV28 with TRBJ1-5; 8 positions agree with TRBD1. Per the germline V gene, CDR1 is MDHEN and CDR2 is SYDVKM. V dropped 6 bases and J dropped 7; count of bases not matched to a gene: 8. CDR3 length equals 14 residues. This CDR3 is CASSSGQGRQPQHF. CDR3 bases: TGTGCCAGCAGCTCCGGACAGGGACGGCAGCCCCAGCATTTT.